The rows below give T cell receptor beta chains drawn from one sample of a study of blood T cell repertoires in COVID-19. Here immunoSEQ multiplex PCR was the method, and the copy in TCRdb shows in-frame clones only, minus some. In the table there are under 60,000 clones, more than 85% of which are singletons. Material for sequencing was peripheral blood. These receptors all come from a man aged 50-59 years with active COVID-19. The CDR3 runs from the conserved cysteine through the conserved F or W. Each record gives: J gene, D gene, clone size, V gene, CDR3 protein, CDR3 DNA. The D gene is left open where the match is weak. The listing skips clone size in some rows; elsewhere it reads once, few, many or a size class.

TRBJ2-7,TRBD1,-,TRBV28,CASNADRVHQYF,TGTGCCAGCAACGCCGACAGGGTTCATCAGTACTTC
TRBJ2-6,-,-,TRBV3-1/TRBV3-2,CASSRREGANVLTF,TGTGCCAGCAGCCGTAGGGAGGGGGCCAACGTCCTGACTTTC
TRBJ1-1,-,-,TRBV4-2,CASSQEAWNTEAFF,TGTGCCAGCAGCCAAGAAGCGTGGAACACTGAAGCTTTCTTT
TRBJ1-2,-,-,TRBV7-9,CASSLTVTNYGYTF,TGTGCCAGCAGCTTGACAGTTACTAACTATGGCTACACCTTC
TRBJ2-1,TRBD2,-,TRBV4-1,CASSETGTSGSCQFF,TGCGCCAGCAGCGAAACTGGGACTAGCGGGAGTTGCCAGTTCTTC
TRBJ1-1,-,-,TRBV9,CASSVDRNTEAFF,TGTGCCAGCAGCGTTGACAGGAACACTGAAGCTTTCTTT
TRBJ2-1,TRBD1,-,TRBV3-1/TRBV3-2,CASSQDGVGQGNEQFF,TGTGCCAGCAGCCAAGATGGTGTGGGACAGGGGAATGAGCAGTTCTTC
TRBJ2-7,TRBD1,-,TRBV5-5,CASSPRSRQGGSYEQYF,TGTGCCAGCAGCCCCAGGAGTCGACAGGGGGGTTCCTACGAGCAGTACTTC
TRBJ2-1,TRBD1,-,TRBV6-1,CASSVVGDSSYNEQFF,TGTGCCAGCAGTGTGGTGGGGGACAGCTCCTACAATGAGCAGTTCTTC
TRBJ1-6,-,-,TRBV7-2,CASTRPGGWTYNSPLHF,TGTGCCAGCACCCGCCCGGGGGGGTGGACCTATAATTCACCCCTCCACTTT
TRBJ2-3,TRBD2,-,TRBV5-1,CASSLLPAGTSGRASTDTQYF,TGCGCCAGCAGCTTACTACCCGCCGGGACTAGCGGGAGGGCGAGCACAGATACGCAGTATTTT
TRBJ1-1,-,-,TRBV15,CATSRDWPEDYTEAFF,TGTGCCACCAGCAGAGATTGGCCCGAGGATTACACTGAAGCTTTCTTT
TRBJ1-2,TRBD1,-,TRBV19,CASSGPGQGYGYTF,TGTGCCAGTAGTGGCCCGGGACAGGGTTATGGCTACACCTTC
TRBJ2-1,TRBD1,-,TRBV5-1,CASSFGTGTNEQFF,TGCGCCAGCAGCTTCGGGACAGGTACCAATGAGCAGTTCTTC
TRBJ2-5,TRBD2,-,TRBV7-9,CASSISSLAGGRQETQYF,TGTGCCAGCAGCATAAGTTCGCTAGCGGGGGGAAGACAAGAGACCCAGTACTTC
TRBJ2-5,TRBD2,-,TRBV10-3,CAIRASSGSQETQYF,TGTGCCATCAGGGCGTCTAGCGGGTCCCAAGAGACCCAGTACTTC
TRBJ1-5,-,few,TRBV6-1,CASSELNQPQHF,TGTGCCAGCAGTGAACTCAATCAGCCCCAGCATTTT
TRBJ1-3,-,-,TRBV3-1/TRBV3-2,CASSQVVNTIYF,TGTGCCAGCAGCCAAGTAGTAAACACCATATATTTT
TRBJ2-5,TRBD1,-,TRBV5-6,CASSRTQGMEETQYF,TGTGCCAGCAGCCGGACACAGGGGATGGAGGAGACCCAGTACTTC